The 28 T cell receptor beta chains below all came from one sample that was sequenced in a study of T cells in Graves' hyperthyroidism and ophthalmopathy. Regions amplified from RNA transcripts were the TCR beta CDR3 regions. HTBI primers drove first-round RT-PCR of the TCR CDR3. A single record per CDR3 protein comes from TCRdb applying MiXCR to the multiplex PCR reads. The sample records roughly 300,000 distinct CDR3 sequences, over 20% being singletons. Sequenced material: blood. All receptors derive from a woman aged 50 to 60 with Graves' hyperthyroidism.

This clonotype was detected ten times or more. The rearrangement links TRBV9 to TRBJ1-2; D possibly corresponds to TRBD1 (6 bases). The CDR3 consists of 15 residues. CDR1 and CDR2 from the germline V gene are SGDLS and YYNGEE. V lost 4 bases and J lost 3, with 16 bases in between. CDR3 nucleotide sequence: TGTGCCAGCAGCCCTCATGTCAGGGGTCACTATGGCTACACCTTC. Translation: CASSPHVRGHYGYTF.

This clonotype showed up many times. This chain uses TRBV12-3 or TRBV12-4 with TRBJ2-3, with 10 positions matching TRBD2. V lost 2 bases, J lost 8 bases, and 4 bases stayed unmatched. The CDR3 contains 14 residues. CDR3 loop: CASSLSLAGATQYF. The CDR3 DNA sequence: TGTGCCAGCAGTTTATCGCTAGCGGGAGCTACGCAGTATTTT.

The chain links TRBV28 to TRBJ1-5; D perhaps matches TRBD1 (5 bases). From germline, CDR1 is MDHEN and CDR2 SYDVKM. The ends were cut back, 5 bases at V and 11 bases at J, with 19 bases in the middle. The CDR3 runs 14 residues. The CDR3 sequence: CASSLQASPLAQHF. As DNA, the CDR3 is TGTGCCAGCAGTCTACAGGCTTCTCCCCTCGCCCAGCATTTT.

In this sample, this clonotype turned up many times. The chain recombines TRBV6-1 with TRBJ1-2; D unclear. V was pared by 0 bases and J by 8 bases, with 10 bases between. Germline V gene lookup returns CDR1 MNHNS and CDR2 SASEGT. This CDR3 is built from 13 residues. CDR3 in amino acids: CASSEAVSRGYTF. The CDR3 coding sequence is TGTGCCAGCAGTGAAGCGGTCTCTAGGGGCTACACCTTC.

In its sample, this clonotype was seen many times. The chain employs TRBV20-1 and TRBJ1-1; D gene ambiguous. V dropped 6 bases and J dropped 0 bases, with 8 bases sitting between them. Germline-derived CDR1 and CDR2 are DFQATT and SNEGSKA (reference sequence). The CDR3 consists of 12 residues. In DNA form, the CDR3 reads TGCAGTGCGCCCACCCTGAACACTGAAGCTTTCTTT. Translating gives CSAPTLNTEAFF.

This clonotype was observed at least ten times. V and J are TRBV3-1 and TRBJ2-1, with D unclear. V was pared by 2 bases and J by 6 bases, with 5 bases between. The germline gives CDR1 LGHDT, CDR2 YNNKEL (reference sequence). There are 12 residues in the CDR3. CDR3 region: CASSQYGNEQFF. CDR3 DNA sequence: TGTGCCAGCAGCCAATATGGCAATGAGCAGTTCTTC.

This clonotype was seen at least ten times. This sequence joins TRBV28 and TRBJ2-3; perhaps TRBD1 as D (5 bases). The CDR3 is 14 residues long. Trimming took 7 bases from V and 3 from J, leaving 14 bases between them. Germline V gene sequence: CDR1 MDHEN, CDR2 SYDVKM. CDR3 in amino acids: CASTGALRTDTQYF. In DNA form, the CDR3 reads TGTGCCAGCACTGGGGCGTTGAGGACAGATACGCAGTATTTT.

The chain has TRBV5-1 and TRBJ1-2; 10 bases are shared with TRBD1. Germline loops: CDR1 SGHRS, CDR2 YFSETQ. J lost 5 bases, V lost 1 base, and 5 bases had no gene match. CDR3 length equals 15 residues. This CDR3 is CASSLTTGQGYGYTF. CDR3 DNA: TGCGCCAGCAGCTTGACTACGGGACAGGGGTATGGCTACACCTTC.

Regarding this clonotype: This may stem from a read error, because a much larger clone lies one nucleotide away. The chain carries TRBV18 and TRBJ1-2; D is undetermined. This CDR3 has 15 amino acids. The V gene's germline CDR1 is KGHSH and CDR2 LQKENI. The CDR3 sequence: CASSPLDGQNCGYTF. CDR3 DNA sequence: TGTGCCAGCTCACCACTGGACGGGCAAAACTGTGGCTACACCTTC.

This clonotype showed up many times. The chain couples TRBV27 to TRBJ1-6; tentative D call: TRBD1 (5 bases). CDR1 MNHEY and CDR2 SMNVEV come from the germline V gene (reference sequence). V was shortened by 6 bases and J by 9 bases, with 18 bases between the two germline ends. This CDR3 has 15 amino acids. The CDR3 reads CASRPQAGLSSPLHF. The CDR3 DNA follows: TGTGCCAGCAGACCACAGGCAGGATTGAGTTCACCCCTCCACTTT.

This clonotype was counted many times. The chain uses TRBV28 and TRBJ2-5, with 9 bases aligning to TRBD2. Losses at the gene ends were 11 bases for V and 1 base for J; bases not matched to a gene: 17. Germline V gives CDR1 MDHEN, CDR2 SYDVKM. The CDR3 spans 17 residues. The CDR3 DNA sequence: TGTGCCGCCGCACCCTTTAGCGGGGGAATCCGCCAAGAGACCCAGTACTTC. Residues: CAAAPFSGGIRQETQYF.

This clonotype has at least ten counts. This chain joins TRBV7-9 and TRBJ2-7, with D possibly being TRBD1 (6 bases). Germline V gene lookup returns CDR1 SEHNR and CDR2 FQNEAQ (reference sequence). The CDR3 runs to 13 residues. Trimming shortened V by 5 bases and J by 3 bases, and 11 bases separated the two germline ends. The CDR3 sequence: CASSPRQVYEQYF. CDR3 sequence (DNA): TGTGCCAGCAGCCCTAGACAGGTCTACGAGCAGTACTTC.

The J gene is TRBJ2-2, the V gene TRBV5-4; 8 nucleotides align to TRBD2. CDR3 length equals 16 residues. Germline CDR1 is SGHNT and CDR2 is YYREEE (reference sequence). Trimming removed 2 bases from V and 7 bases from J; junction bases left unmatched: 10. The CDR3 here is CASSFSAGASNGELFF. For the CDR3, the DNA is TGTGCCAGCAGCTTTTCAGCGGGAGCATCAAACGGGGAGCTGTTTTTT.

The gene calls are TRBV28 and TRBJ2-1; a weak D match, TRBD2 (5 bases). V lost 7 bases, J lost 5 bases, and 15 bases lay in between. The CDR3 length is 14 residues. Germline V gene lookup returns CDR1 MDHEN and CDR2 SYDVKM. CDR3 amino acids: CASTQLSGNNEQFF. The CDR3 nucleotides read TGTGCCAGCACTCAACTCTCCGGGAACAATGAGCAGTTCTTC. Full variable domain (outside the CDR3, taken from reference TRBV28 and TRBJ2-1): DVKVTQSSRYLVKRTGEKVFLECVQDMDHENMFWYRQDPGLGLRLIYFSYDVKMKEKGDIPEGYSVSREKKERFSLILESASTNQTSMYLCASTQLSGNNEQFFGPGTRLTVL.

The chain is built from TRBV29-1 and TRBJ1-1; TRBD1 matches at 7 bases. Germline loops: CDR1 SQVTM, CDR2 ANQGSEA. The CDR3 spans 14 residues. The ends lost 5 bases at V and 3 bases at J; junction bases unmatched: 9. Here the CDR3 reads CSVRRGQVDTEAFF. The CDR3 nucleotides read TGCAGCGTTCGGAGGGGGCAGGTAGACACTGAAGCTTTCTTT.

This clonotype was recorded at least ten times. The chain carries TRBV11-3 and TRBJ2-1, with D perhaps given as TRBD1 or TRBD2 (5 bases each). There are 15 residues in the CDR3. Germline V gene lookup returns CDR1 SGHNT and CDR2 YENEEA. Between the trimmed V and J ends, which lost 4 bases and 5 bases, there was a span of 15 bases. The CDR3 DNA follows: TGTGCCAGCAGCTCCATGAGGGGCCCGAACAATGAGCAGTTCTTC. Translating it yields CASSSMRGPNNEQFF.

This chain connects TRBV30 to TRBJ2-6; D may be TRBD1 (5 bases). V was pared by 0 bases and J by 2 bases, with 14 bases between. Germline V CDR1 and CDR2: GTSNPN, SVGIG (reference sequence). The CDR3 is 17 residues long. Written as DNA, the CDR3 is TGTGCCTGGAGTGTAGTTGGCAGGGTAACTGGGGCCAACGTCCTGACTTTC. This sequence encodes CAWSVVGRVTGANVLTF. Using reference TRBV30 and TRBJ2-6 for the parts outside the CDR3, the full variable domain is SQTIHQWPATLVQPVGSPLSLECTVEGTSNPNLYWYRQAAGRGLQLLFYSVGIGQISSEVPQNLSASRPQDRQFILSSKKLLLSDSGFYLCAWSVVGRVTGANVLTFGAGSRLTVL.

This clonotype was counted many times. The chain recombines TRBV20-1 with TRBJ1-4; TRBD1 might be the D (6 bases). V was cut by 0 bases and J by 6 bases, with 20 bases left in between. Germline V CDR1 and CDR2: DFQATT, SNEGSKA (reference sequence). This CDR3 contains 17 residues. The CDR3, as DNA: TGCAGTGCTAGAGATAAACAGGGAGGTAATAAGGATGAAAAACTGTTTTTT. Residues: CSARDKQGGNKDEKLFF.

V usage is TRBV4-1 and J usage is TRBJ2-7; D may be TRBD1 (6 bases). This CDR3 has 13 residues. Trimming removed 1 base from V and 6 bases from J, with 10 bases in between. CDR1 and CDR2 from the germline V gene are MGHRA and YSYEKL. Written as DNA, the CDR3 is TGCGCCAGCAGCCAAGGAACAGGGCGCGAGCAGTACTTC. Translating gives CASSQGTGREQYF.

V is TRBV9 and J is TRBJ2-1; 8 bases align to TRBD2. Germline CDR1 SGDLS, CDR2 YYNGEE. After removal of 0 bases from V and 2 bases from J, the junction contained 4 bases not matched to a gene. The CDR3 covers 16 residues. The CDR3 sequence: CASSVAAREAYNEQFF. For the CDR3, the DNA is TGTGCCAGCAGCGTAGCTGCGCGGGAGGCCTACAATGAGCAGTTCTTC.

This clonotype was counted only a few times. The J gene is TRBJ2-1, the V gene TRBV6-1; 9 bases agree with TRBD2. Germline CDR1 reads MNHNS; CDR2 reads SASEGT. J lost 12 bases, V lost 6 bases, and 15 bases had no gene match. This CDR3 spans 15 amino acids. The CDR3 nucleotides are TGTGCCAGCAGCACACTCACAGCGGGAGGTAATTGGCAGTTCTTC. Translation: CASSTLTAGGNWQFF.

This chain links TRBV29-1 with TRBJ2-7, with a possible D match to TRBD1 (8 bases). The CDR3 is 16 residues long. Between the trimmed V and J ends, which lost 1 base and 3 bases, there was a span of 19 bases. Germline lookup yields CDR1 SQVTM and CDR2 ANQGSEA. CDR3 in DNA: TGCAGCGTTGAAGCCGGCAGGGGGCGGGGGAACTACGAGCAGTACTTC. Translating it yields CSVEAGRGRGNYEQYF.

This clonotype showed up many times. This chain connects TRBV11-1 to TRBJ2-6, with 8 bases aligning to TRBD1. The CDR3 runs to 16 residues. CDR1 is SGHAT, CDR2 FQDESV, per germline (reference sequence). J gave up 2 bases and V 3 bases, and 3 bases lay outside the gene matches. DNA of the CDR3: TGTGCCAGCAGCTTCCCCAGGGGGCCTGGGGCCAACGTCCTGACTTTC. Translated, it gives CASSFPRGPGANVLTF.

This clonotype was observed many times. V gene TRBV28 combines with J gene TRBJ2-3; D is possibly TRBD2 (5 bases). Germline V gives CDR1 MDHEN, CDR2 SYDVKM. CDR3 length: 15 amino acids. Trimming shortened V by 6 bases and J by 2 bases, and 15 bases separated the two germline ends. The CDR3 is CASRDFIRATDTQYF. The CDR3 DNA follows: TGTGCCAGCAGGGACTTTATCCGGGCCACAGATACGCAGTATTTT.

This clonotype was counted many times. The chain is built from TRBV6-5 and TRBJ1-1, with D unresolved. Trimming shortened V by 0 bases and J by 1 base, and 9 bases separated the two germline ends. CDR3 length equals 15 residues. CDR1 is MNHEY, CDR2 SVGAGI, per germline. In DNA form, the CDR3 reads TGTGCCAGCAGTTACTCGAGGACGGGGAACACTGAAGCTTTCTTT. Translated, it gives CASSYSRTGNTEAFF.

This clonotype was seen repeatedly, ten times or more. The rearrangement uses TRBV20-1 and TRBJ1-1; D remains unclear. V gave up 6 bases and J gave up 0 bases, with 11 bases separating them. The CDR3 extends over 13 amino acids. Germline CDR1 DFQATT, CDR2 SNEGSKA (reference sequence). The CDR3 sequence is CSASVLMNTEAFF. The CDR3 DNA reads as TGCAGTGCCAGCGTGCTAATGAACACTGAAGCTTTCTTT.

This clonotype was found many times. V gene TRBV2 combines with J gene TRBJ1-1; D remains unclear. This CDR3 contains 13 residues. Germline-derived CDR1 and CDR2 are SNHLY and FYNNEI. The germline V and J ends were trimmed by 3 bases and 5 bases, with 10 bases remaining between them. The CDR3 protein is CASSDLGETEAFF. CDR3 in DNA: TGTGCCAGCAGTGACCTGGGTGAAACTGAAGCTTTCTTT.

The J gene is TRBJ2-1, the V gene TRBV7-9, with 7 nucleotides matching TRBD2. With 5 bases clipped from V and 3 bases from J, the junction kept 7 bases outside the gene matches. Germline V lookup: CDR1 SEHNR, CDR2 FQNEAQ (reference sequence). The CDR3 spans 15 residues. The CDR3 nucleotides read TGTGCCAGCAGCCCCGGGGGGATTTACTACAATGAGCAGTTCTTC. This codes for CASSPGGIYYNEQFF.